This T cell receptor (beta chain) was documented in a study of blood T cells in healthy people across ages (dated by TCRdb to the mid-2010s). About the full investigation: Template switching captured roughly one uniquely barcoded TCR beta cDNA molecule per two T cells in model experiments. To track age-related changes in TCR beta repertoire diversity, the study relied on deep sequencing normalized with unique cDNA molecular identifiers. Four age groups were formed from the donors: young (average roughly 15 years), middle-aged (approximately 42), aged (62) and long-lived (about 75). To avoid experimental bias, donors of different ages were randomly spread across the sequencing lanes. The study analyzed two additional independent replicas of 1 million unique cDNA reads from the same blood draw for two donors, one aged 18 to 29 and one aged 80 or older. Summary of the overall study and its limitations: There was a strong correlation between observed TCR beta diversity and the percentage of naive T cells measured by flow cytometry. Because profiling used bulk unsorted PBMCs, naive and antigen-experienced compartments could not be compared conclusively. The CMV infection status of donors was not known, potentially confounding age-related changes in expanded clonotypes. Estimates of total diversity from one million sequenced T cells were regarded as lower bounds and underestimates. Compared with the aged group, more naive CD4+ T cells, fewer expanded clones and increased TCR diversity were shown by the long-lived group, suggesting age selection. As age increased, observed TCR beta diversity per million T cells dropped in a roughly linear way, and a significant reduction was already evident by age about 40.

Trimming takes 0 bases from V and 2 bases from J, and the germline ends sit 7 bases apart. CDR1 is given as MNHEY and CDR2 as SVGEGT, both from the germline V gene. The CDR3 measures 14 amino acids from cysteine to phenylalanine. The kept DNA is CDR3 alone, 42 bases in frame from the first base. Systemically healthy Caucasian individuals from Russia, 39 in total and aged about 6 to 90 years, were included as donors. Each donor gave roughly 9.5 milliliters of peripheral blood, collected into EDTA-treated Vacutainer tubes. Ficoll-Paque density-gradient centrifugation was used to isolate PBMCs, with at least 6.5 million per sample. Total RNA was extracted from PBMCs with Trizol reagent, with at least 6 micrograms obtained per sample. For every donor, flow cytometry on a PBMC aliquot measured the percentage of naive CD45RAhigh/CD27high T cells. To prepare the library, 5' RACE was applied. The run used an Illumina HiSeq 2500. The second PCR ran for about 7 to 11 cycles and used a J-beta primer mix along with a sample-barcoded 5' primer. Each TCR beta cDNA molecule received a unique molecular identifier from a template-switch 5' adaptor carrying 12 random nucleotides. Each sample yielded at least 2.5 million CDR3-containing paired-end reads. First-strand cDNA synthesis was performed from all RNA using the Mint cDNA synthesis kit, with priming by a TRBC-specific oligonucleotide. Following uracil-DNA glycosylase treatment, all cDNA underwent a first 18-cycle PCR with the universal primers M1SS and BC2_uni_R. The published analysis was carried out like this. Each sample was normalized by randomly selecting 1 million high-quality reads, each carrying a distinct molecular identifier. Reads sharing molecular identifiers were discarded rather than binned into consensus sequences. CDR3 identification, clonotype clustering and error correction used MiTCR with a Q25 quality threshold and the strictest error-elimination algorithm. A nonparametric unseen species model with Euler transformation was used to estimate a lower bound on total TCR beta diversity. TCRdb passed the public sequencing reads through fastp at Q25 and MiXCR, retaining productive beta sequences. Every entry covers one CDR3 protein and lists the most common genes and DNA from its rows. The V and J calls and clone size are TCRdb's, not the authors'. The sample contains hundreds of thousands of distinct CDR3 sequences, approximately 49% of them found a single time. Roughly 34% of the sample is in the top ten clones.

Turning to this clonotype: Its binding antigen is unknown. No clone much larger than this one lies a single base away; base qualities are absent.

This TCR was recovered from a woman aged 60 to 75 in good health. The sequencing input was blood. The rearrangement combines TRBV6-2 or TRBV6-3 with TRBJ2-5, with the D gene not confidently named. The DNA reads TGTGCCAGCAGTTACTCGGCGGTACAAGAGACCCAGTACTTC. Its translation reads: CASSYSAVQETQYF.